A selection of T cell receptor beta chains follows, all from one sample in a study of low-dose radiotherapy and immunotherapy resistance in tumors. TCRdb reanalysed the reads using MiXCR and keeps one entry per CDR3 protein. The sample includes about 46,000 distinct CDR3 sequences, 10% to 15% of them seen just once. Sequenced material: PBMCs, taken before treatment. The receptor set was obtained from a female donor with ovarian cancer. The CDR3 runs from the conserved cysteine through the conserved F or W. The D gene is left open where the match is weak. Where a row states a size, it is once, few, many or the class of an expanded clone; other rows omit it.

CDR3nt: TGTGCCAGCAGCTTGGGGGCGGGCGGGGGGGGGATGGGGGATGAGCAGTTCTTC
CDR3aa: CASSLGAGGGGMGDEQFF
j_gene: TRBJ2-1
v_gene: TRBV5-6
d_gene: TRBD2
abundance: .

CDR3nt: TGTGCCAGCCGGGCCGGGGCCAACGTCCTGACTTTC
CDR3aa: CASRAGANVLTF
j_gene: TRBJ2-6
v_gene: TRBV11-2
d_gene: .
abundance: many

CDR3nt: TGTGCCAGCAGTTCCCCCGGGAACTCTGGAAACACCATATATTTT
CDR3aa: CASSSPGNSGNTIYF
j_gene: TRBJ1-3
v_gene: TRBV26
d_gene: .
abundance: medium-sized

CDR3nt: TGCGCCAGCAGGCACAAACGAAACACAGATACGCAGTATTTT
CDR3aa: CASRHKRNTDTQYF
j_gene: TRBJ2-3
v_gene: TRBV10-2
d_gene: .
abundance: many

CDR3nt: TGTGCCAGCAGTTTCTATAGGCAGGGGGCGGAAGCTTTCTTT
CDR3aa: CASSFYRQGAEAFF
j_gene: TRBJ1-1
v_gene: TRBV27
d_gene: TRBD1
abundance: many

CDR3nt: TGTGCCAGCAGCCCTAGGGGGGATGGCAATCAGCCCCAGCATTTT
CDR3aa: CASSPRGDGNQPQHF
j_gene: TRBJ1-5
v_gene: TRBV9
d_gene: .
abundance: few

CDR3nt: TGTGCCAGCAGCGCGGACAATAACTATGGCTACACCTTC
CDR3aa: CASSADNNYGYTF
j_gene: TRBJ1-2
v_gene: TRBV7-3
d_gene: .
abundance: many

CDR3nt: TGCAGCGTTACGCGGGGGGCGCGTCCGAGCACAGATACGCAGTATTTT
CDR3aa: CSVTRGARPSTDTQYF
j_gene: TRBJ2-3
v_gene: TRBV29-1
d_gene: TRBD2
abundance: many

CDR3nt: TGTGCCAGCAGCACAGGGACTAGCTACGAGCAGTACTTC
CDR3aa: CASSTGTSYEQYF
j_gene: TRBJ2-7
v_gene: TRBV9
d_gene: TRBD2
abundance: .

CDR3nt: TGTGCCAGCAGCTTAGAGGGACAGGGTAGCAGCAATCAGCCCCAGCATTTT
CDR3aa: CASSLEGQGSSNQPQHF
j_gene: TRBJ1-5
v_gene: TRBV7-8
d_gene: TRBD1
abundance: many

CDR3nt: TGTGCCAGCAGTTTCGGCAGGGTCGGCGGTGAGACCCAGTACTTC
CDR3aa: CASSFGRVGGETQYF
j_gene: TRBJ2-5
v_gene: TRBV28
d_gene: .
abundance: many

CDR3nt: TGCAGTGCTAGAGATCCCAGGGGCCTTGAGACCCAGTACTTC
CDR3aa: CSARDPRGLETQYF
j_gene: TRBJ2-5
v_gene: TRBV20-1
d_gene: .
abundance: many

CDR3nt: TGTGCCACCCAGAGGGGAGTCACAGATACGCAGTATTTT
CDR3aa: CATQRGVTDTQYF
j_gene: TRBJ2-3
v_gene: TRBV12-3/TRBV12-4
d_gene: .
abundance: many

CDR3nt: TGTGCCAGCAGTTTGGCTGGGAGCGGCCATTCACCCCTCCACTTT
CDR3aa: CASSLAGSGHSPLHF
j_gene: TRBJ1-6
v_gene: TRBV2
d_gene: .
abundance: .

CDR3nt: TGTGCCTGGAGTCGAGACAGGGGAGGAAGAGGCTACACCTTC
CDR3aa: CAWSRDRGGRGYTF
j_gene: TRBJ1-2
v_gene: TRBV30
d_gene: TRBD1
abundance: many

CDR3nt: TGTGCCAGTAGGAAGCCGGCCGGGTTAGAGCAGTTCTTC
CDR3aa: CASRKPAGLEQFF
j_gene: TRBJ2-1
v_gene: TRBV19
d_gene: .
abundance: many

CDR3nt: TGTGCCAGCAGTGTGGTATTGGCCCAGGGGACTGAAGCTTTCTTT
CDR3aa: CASSVVLAQGTEAFF
j_gene: TRBJ1-1
v_gene: TRBV2
d_gene: .
abundance: many

CDR3nt: TGTGCCAGCAGCCAAGCGGTCCAGCCTGGATACAATGAGCAGTTCTTC
CDR3aa: CASSQAVQPGYNEQFF
j_gene: TRBJ2-1
v_gene: TRBV3-1
d_gene: .
abundance: few

CDR3nt: TGCAGCGTAACGACAGGGGGCGCTGGGGAAAAACTGTTTTTT
CDR3aa: CSVTTGGAGEKLFF
j_gene: TRBJ1-4
v_gene: TRBV29-1
d_gene: TRBD1
abundance: many

CDR3nt: TGTGCCAGCAGGACGGCACTAGCGCACAATGAGCAGTTCTTC
CDR3aa: CASRTALAHNEQFF
j_gene: TRBJ2-1
v_gene: TRBV2
d_gene: TRBD2
abundance: many

CDR3nt: TGTGCCAGCAGCAACCCGGGACAGAACTCTGGGGCCAACGTCCTGACTTTC
CDR3aa: CASSNPGQNSGANVLTF
j_gene: TRBJ2-6
v_gene: TRBV5-5
d_gene: TRBD1
abundance: .

CDR3nt: TGTGCCAGCAGCCACAGAGGGGCGGGAGCGCAAGAGACCCAGTACTTC
CDR3aa: CASSHRGAGAQETQYF
j_gene: TRBJ2-5
v_gene: TRBV3-1
d_gene: TRBD2
abundance: many

CDR3nt: TGTGCCAGCACCTTGGTGGCTAGCGGGAGCTACGAGCAGTACTTC
CDR3aa: CASTLVASGSYEQYF
j_gene: TRBJ2-7
v_gene: TRBV28
d_gene: TRBD2
abundance: .

CDR3nt: TGCGCCAGCAGCCAAGTTGGGCTAGCTGGCCATGAGCAGTTCTTC
CDR3aa: CASSQVGLAGHEQFF
j_gene: TRBJ2-1
v_gene: TRBV4-1
d_gene: .
abundance: .

CDR3nt: TGTGCCAGCACCCGAGGGGAAAAACTGTTTTTT
CDR3aa: CASTRGEKLFF
j_gene: TRBJ1-4
v_gene: TRBV5-6
d_gene: .
abundance: many

CDR3nt: TGTGCCAGCAGCCGCGGGACAGCAAGGGAGCAGTACTTC
CDR3aa: CASSRGTAREQYF
j_gene: TRBJ2-7
v_gene: TRBV2
d_gene: .
abundance: many

CDR3nt: TGTGCCTGGAAGGACAGGGGGCTGAGGAATGAGCAGTTCTTC
CDR3aa: CAWKDRGLRNEQFF
j_gene: TRBJ2-1
v_gene: TRBV30
d_gene: TRBD1
abundance: many

CDR3nt: TGTGCCAGCAGCCCACAGGGGGCTTCCTACGAGCAGTACTTC
CDR3aa: CASSPQGASYEQYF
j_gene: TRBJ2-7
v_gene: TRBV4-2
d_gene: TRBD1
abundance: few

CDR3nt: TGTGCCAGCAAAGGGACAGCGAACACCGGGGAGCTGTTTTTT
CDR3aa: CASKGTANTGELFF
j_gene: TRBJ2-2
v_gene: TRBV6-5
d_gene: TRBD1
abundance: many

CDR3nt: TGCGCCAGCAGCCAAGATAGGACTAGCGGGACATACAATGAGCAGTTCTTC
CDR3aa: CASSQDRTSGTYNEQFF
j_gene: TRBJ2-1
v_gene: TRBV4-1
d_gene: TRBD2
abundance: many

CDR3nt: TGCGCCAGCAGTCGAACTTGGACAGGGGGCCAAGAGACCCAGTACTTC
CDR3aa: CASSRTWTGGQETQYF
j_gene: TRBJ2-5
v_gene: TRBV23-1
d_gene: TRBD1
abundance: .

CDR3nt: TGTGCCAGCTCACCTGTGAGCGGGCCTAGCACAGATACGCAGTATTTT
CDR3aa: CASSPVSGPSTDTQYF
j_gene: TRBJ2-3
v_gene: TRBV18
d_gene: .
abundance: many

CDR3nt: TGTGCCAGCAGCGTCCGGAGGGTCGATACGCAGTATTTT
CDR3aa: CASSVRRVDTQYF
j_gene: TRBJ2-3
v_gene: TRBV9
d_gene: .
abundance: many

CDR3nt: TGCAGTGCCCACCGGGGTCTCGAGCAGTACTTC
CDR3aa: CSAHRGLEQYF
j_gene: TRBJ2-7
v_gene: TRBV20-1
d_gene: .
abundance: many

CDR3nt: TGCGCCAGCAGCTTGGTTGGGAGCTACAATGAGCAGTTCTTC
CDR3aa: CASSLVGSYNEQFF
j_gene: TRBJ2-1
v_gene: TRBV5-1
d_gene: .
abundance: .

CDR3nt: TGTGCCATCAGTGATTACAGGGGACCCGACAATGAGCAGTTCTTC
CDR3aa: CAISDYRGPDNEQFF
j_gene: TRBJ2-1
v_gene: TRBV10-3
d_gene: TRBD1
abundance: few

CDR3nt: TGTGCCAGCAGATCCCGTCGGCTAGCGGGGGGAAAGAGCACAGATACGCAGTATTTT
CDR3aa: CASRSRRLAGGKSTDTQYF
j_gene: TRBJ2-3
v_gene: TRBV5-4
d_gene: TRBD2
abundance: many

CDR3nt: TGTGCCAGCAGTGCAGGGGGCGTTGAAGTAGCTTTCTTT
CDR3aa: CASSAGGVEVAFF
j_gene: TRBJ1-1
v_gene: TRBV25-1
d_gene: TRBD1
abundance: many

CDR3nt: TGTGCCAGCAGCTTAGCGGCGCAGACAGATACGCAGTATTTT
CDR3aa: CASSLAAQTDTQYF
j_gene: TRBJ2-3
v_gene: TRBV7-2
d_gene: .
abundance: many